The rows below give T cell receptor beta chains drawn from one sample of a study of CD8+ T cells in alopecia areata. The data were produced by immunoSEQ multiplex PCR, yet TCRdb's version contains in-frame clones alone and is incomplete. The sample comprises 200,000 or so clones, less than 50% of which are singletons, and roughly 2.8% rests with the top ten. Sequencing used CD4+ T cells sorted from blood, obtained at approximately week 39, from a patient treated with tofacitinib. These receptor sequences come from a human donor with alopecia areata. Each CDR3 is given with its conserved first and last residue. A D gene is named only where the DNA matches it firmly. Size is stated for part of the rows, as once, few or many counts, or as a class when the clone is expanded.

CDR3 protein,CDR3 DNA,D gene,J gene,V gene,clone size
CSVERTNFGTQYF,TGCAGCGTTGAACGGACGAATTTTGGGACCCAGTACTTC,.,TRBJ2-5,TRBV29-1,once
CASSPGDPGFVGTQYF,TGTGCCAGCAGCCCCGGAGACCCGGGTTTTGTGGGGACCCAGTACTTC,.,TRBJ2-5,TRBV9,many
CAWREKTSGRVYEQYF,TGTGCCTGGAGAGAGAAGACTAGCGGGAGGGTATACGAGCAGTACTTC,TRBD2,TRBJ2-7,TRBV30,.
CASSLGSGRYEQYF,TGTGCCAGCAGCTTAGGTAGCGGGAGATACGAGCAGTACTTC,TRBD2,TRBJ2-7,TRBV7-2,.
CASSLAPSGSVNEQFF,TGCGCCAGCAGCTTGGCCCCTAGCGGGAGTGTCAATGAGCAGTTCTTC,TRBD2,TRBJ2-1,TRBV5-1,few
CSVGAGQNYGYTF,TGCAGCGTTGGAGCAGGGCAAAACTATGGCTACACCTTC,.,TRBJ1-2,TRBV29-1,few
CASSTLGGTTSYEQYF,TGTGCCAGTAGTACGCTCGGGGGGACTACATCCTACGAGCAGTACTTC,TRBD2,TRBJ2-7,TRBV19,.
CAISEPVGIAIYF,TGTGCCATCAGTGAGCCAGTGGGGATCGCCATATATTTT,.,TRBJ1-3,TRBV10-3,few
CAWNMEGASYGYTF,TGTGCCTGGAATATGGAGGGGGCAAGCTATGGCTACACCTTC,TRBD1,TRBJ1-2,TRBV30,.
CASSLALGNSGANVLTF,TGCGCCAGCAGCTTGGCCCTCGGGAACTCTGGGGCCAACGTCCTGACTTTC,.,TRBJ2-6,TRBV5-1,.